These 18 T cell receptor beta chains share one sample of origin, sequenced in a study of T cell changes during pregnancy in multiple sclerosis. Repertoires were generated with immunoSEQ multiplex PCR, while TCRdb's copy carries only in-frame clones and drops some. The sample records about 42,000 clones, around four fifths being singletons. The source was CD4+ T cells from peripheral blood mononuclear cells, collected before pregnancy. The receptors originated from a female donor with multiple sclerosis, enrolled in a pregnancy study.

The V call is TRBV18, the J call TRBJ2-2; TRBD1 matches 9 bases. The CDR3 has 16 amino acids. The V gene end was trimmed by 4 bases and the J gene end by 2 bases; junction bases not matched to a gene: 5. The germline gives CDR1 KGHSH, CDR2 LQKENI. Here the CDR3 reads CASSLRDRANTGELFF. The CDR3 nucleotides are TGTGCCAGCTCACTTCGGGACAGGGCAAACACCGGGGAGCTGTTTTTT. Based on the CDR3 plus reference TRBV18 and TRBJ2-2, the full variable domain is NAGVMQNPRHLVRRRGQEARLRCSPMKGHSHVYWYRQLPEEGLKFMVYLQKENIIDESGMPKERFSAEFPKEGPSILRIQQVVRGDSAAYFCASSLRDRANTGELFFGEGSRLTVL.

This clone came up once. The chain joins TRBV5-4 to TRBJ2-5, with a weak D call TRBD2 (7 bases). V was shortened by 9 bases and J by 1 base, with 25 bases between the two germline ends. This CDR3 has 17 residues. The germline gives CDR1 SGHNT, CDR2 YYREEE (reference sequence). This chain's CDR3 is CATTVRGGRGAQETQYF. CDR3 sequence (DNA): TGTGCCACCACGGTTCGCGGGGGCCGGGGGGCCCAAGAGACCCAGTACTTC. The full variable domain, in which reference TRBV5-4 and TRBJ2-5 provide the parts outside the CDR3, is ETGVTQSPTHLIKTRGQQVTLRCSSQSGHNTVSWYQQALGQGPQFIFQYYREEENGRGNFPPRFSGLQFPNYSSELNVNALELDDSALYLCATTVRGGRGAQETQYFGPGTRLLVL.

The chain couples TRBV5-1 to TRBJ1-1; 11 positions agree with TRBD1. Germline V gene sequence: CDR1 SGHRS, CDR2 YFSETQ. CDR3 size: 14 residues. The V segment lost 3 bases and the J segment 6 bases; nucleotides outside the gene matches: 4. The CDR3 coding sequence is TGCGCCAGCAGCTCGGACAGGGGGCGGTCTGAAGCTTTCTTT. Its translation: CASSSDRGRSEAFF.

The chain has TRBV2 and TRBJ1-2, with TRBD1 as a possible D gene (6 bases). V lost 2 bases to trimming and J lost 0 bases, with 7 bases between them. Germline V lookup: CDR1 SNHLY, CDR2 FYNNEI. This CDR3 comprises 14 residues. Here the CDR3 reads CASSEQGPNYGYTF. CDR3 in DNA: TGTGCCAGCAGTGAACAGGGGCCTAACTATGGCTACACCTTC.

On this clone itself: This sample also contains other DNA sequences that code for the same CDR3. This chain joins TRBV27 and TRBJ2-7; 8 nucleotides align to TRBD2. The junction had 4 bases not matched to a gene; V was cut back by 4 bases and J by 2 bases. The CDR3 covers 14 residues. Germline V gene sequence: CDR1 MNHEY, CDR2 SMNVEV (reference sequence). The CDR3 bases are TGTGCCAGCAGTTCCCGGGGGGGGCCCTACGAGCAGTACTTC. Amino acids: CASSSRGGPYEQYF.

The V gene is TRBV7-9, the J gene TRBJ1-1; D is undetermined. The CDR3 length is 14 residues. CDR1 and CDR2 (germline): SEHNR, FQNEAQ (reference sequence). V was shortened by 3 bases and J by 0 bases, with 8 bases between the two germline ends. The CDR3 spells CASSLRRLNTEAFF. The CDR3 nucleotides read TGTGCCAGCAGCTTGAGGCGGTTGAACACTGAAGCTTTCTTT. Using reference TRBV7-9 and TRBJ1-1 for the parts outside the CDR3, the full variable domain is DTGVSQNPRHKITKRGQNVTFRCDPISEHNRLYWYRQTLGQGPEFLTYFQNEAQLEKSRLLSDRFSAERPKGSFSTLEIQRTEQGDSAMYLCASSLRRLNTEAFFGQGTRLTVV.

This rearrangement joins TRBV7-9 to TRBJ2-5; D is ambiguous. V shed 5 bases and J shed 2 bases, with 3 bases lying between them. CDR3 size: 11 residues. The V gene's germline CDR1 is SEHNR and CDR2 FQNEAQ (reference sequence). The CDR3 is CASSLQETQYF. The DNA of the CDR3 is TGTGCCAGCAGCCTGCAAGAGACCCAGTACTTC. The complete variable domain, with remaining parts taken from reference TRBV7-9 and TRBJ2-5, reads DTGVSQNPRHKITKRGQNVTFRCDPISEHNRLYWYRQTLGQGPEFLTYFQNEAQLEKSRLLSDRFSAERPKGSFSTLEIQRTEQGDSAMYLCASSLQETQYFGPGTRLLVL.

This chain joins TRBV12-5 and TRBJ2-1; D is uncertain. Looked up from germline, CDR1 is LGHNT and CDR2 is FRNRAP. The CDR3 is 14 residues long. The ends were cut back, 0 bases at V and 6 bases at J, with 9 bases in the middle. CDR3 sequence (DNA): TGTGCTAGTGGTTTGGTGCGCGGCGGCAATGAGCAGTTCTTC. This encodes CASGLVRGGNEQFF.

V usage is TRBV6-5 and J usage is TRBJ2-7; D perhaps matches TRBD1 (6 bases). Trimming took 6 bases from V and 3 from J, leaving 15 bases between them. The germline V gene has CDR1 MNHEY and CDR2 SVGAGI. The CDR3 spans 14 residues. CDR3 amino acids: CASSPTAGDYEQYF. CDR3 nucleotide sequence: TGTGCCAGCAGCCCTACGGCAGGGGACTACGAGCAGTACTTC.

This CDR3 is CASSSVETGYEAFF. For the CDR3, the DNA is TGCGCCAGCAGCTCGGTCGAAACAGGTTATGAAGCTTTCTTT. The chain couples TRBV5-1 to TRBJ1-1, with D perhaps matching TRBD1 (5 bases). Trimming stripped 3 bases from V and 7 bases from J, with 16 bases between. Germline CDR1 and CDR2: SGHRS and YFSETQ. The CDR3 consists of 14 residues.

The rearrangement uses TRBV19 and TRBJ2-1; 14 positions agree with TRBD2. The ends lost 8 bases at V and 15 bases at J; junction bases unmatched: 6. Per germline, CDR1 LNHDA and CDR2 SQIVND (reference sequence). This CDR3 region has 12 residues. This CDR3 is CASRGTSGSVFF. The CDR3, as DNA: TGTGCCAGTCGAGGGACTAGCGGGAGCGTGTTCTTC.

This clone has a handful of counts. CDR3 residues: CAISESPGQVSRDGYTF. In nucleotides, the CDR3 is TGTGCCATCAGTGAGTCCCCGGGACAGGTTAGTCGGGATGGCTACACCTTC. The chain recombines TRBV10-3 with TRBJ1-2; 8 positions agree with TRBD1. V lost 0 bases to trimming and J lost 6 bases; unmatched junction nucleotides: 12. Germline CDR1 reads ENHRY; CDR2 reads SYGVKD. The CDR3 totals 17 residues.

The chain combines TRBV19 with TRBJ2-7; D unclear. The CDR3 consists of 14 residues. Trimming pared 0 bases from V and 4 bases from J, leaving 10 bases between. The germline CDR1 and CDR2 sequences are LNHDA and SQIVND (reference sequence). The CDR3: CASSIDHRDYEQYF. The CDR3 DNA reads as TGTGCCAGTAGTATAGACCACAGAGATTACGAGCAGTACTTC.

This sequence joins TRBV7-2 and TRBJ2-1; 10 bases are a match to TRBD1. V dropped 4 bases and J dropped 7; count of bases not matched to a gene: 7. The CDR3 has 15 amino acids. In germline, CDR1 is SGHTA, CDR2 FQGNSA. The CDR3 DNA follows: TGTGCCAGCAGCTCACCGGACAGGGGGATGAATGAGCAGTTCTTC. Translation: CASSSPDRGMNEQFF. The complete variable domain, with remaining parts taken from reference TRBV7-2 and TRBJ2-1, reads GAGVSQSPSNKVTEKGKDVELRCDPISGHTALYWYRQSLGQGLEFLIYFQGNSAPDKSGLPSDRFSAERTGGSVSTLTIQRTQQEDSAVYLCASSSPDRGMNEQFFGPGTRLTVL.

The chain has TRBV7-2 and TRBJ1-1; D unclear. Germline values: CDR1 SGHTA, CDR2 FQGNSA. V gave up 5 bases and J gave up 4 bases, with 14 bases separating them. The length of the CDR3 is 14 residues. CDR3 sequence (DNA): TGTGCCAGCAGCCTCCCAGAGGGCGGCACTGAAGCTTTCTTT. Its translation: CASSLPEGGTEAFF.

The V gene is TRBV2, the J gene TRBJ2-7, with D possibly being TRBD1 (6 bases). This CDR3 comprises 14 residues. Per the germline V gene, CDR1 is SNHLY and CDR2 is FYNNEI. The V and J ends lost 8 bases and 7 bases respectively, with 21 bases between them. The CDR3 DNA sequence: TGTGCCAGCCTCCTCGACAGGCTGCTGGGGGAGCAGTACTTC. Amino acids: CASLLDRLLGEQYF.

This clone has just one count. The CDR3 here is CASSWGQAVHTDTQYF. In DNA form, the CDR3 reads TGTGCCAGCAGTTGGGGACAGGCCGTTCACACAGATACGCAGTATTTT. V is TRBV6-5 and J is TRBJ2-3; TRBD1 agrees at 8 bases. J was trimmed by 2 bases and V by 4 bases; bases with no gene match: 8. Germline-derived CDR1 and CDR2 are MNHEY and SVGAGI. CDR3 length: 16 residues.

The CDR3 reads CASSLAQGSNYGYTF. The CDR3 bases are TGTGCCAGCAGCTTAGCACAGGGGTCGAACTATGGCTACACCTTC. The V call is TRBV7-2, the J call TRBJ1-2, with 7 nucleotides matching TRBD1. Trimming took 0 bases from V and 2 from J; bases not matched to a gene: 3. Germline CDR1 is SGHTA and CDR2 is FQGNSA. This CDR3 has 15 residues.